This T cell receptor beta chain is from a study of graft-versus-host responses after intestinal transplantation. For the study at large: Recipients were all induced with anti-thymocyte globulin, then given tacrolimus and steroids for approximately three years.

General study findings and limits: Detection of GvH clones occurred in recipient marrow, and some had their first appearance in ileum or blood. Among circulating GvH clones, peak levels were associated with early post-transplant declines in HvG clones. Individuals who had graft-donor T cell macrochimerism had allografts that showed high graft-versus-host to host-versus-graft clonal ratios.

Germline CDR1 SGHVS, CDR2 FQNEAQ. J lost 0 bases, V lost 0 bases, and 8 bases had no gene match. The CDR3 runs 19 residues. As regards this clone: Its antigen is unidentified.

Data came from immunoSEQ multiplex PCR; TCRdb stores just in-frame clones and leaves some out. The sample consists of 130,000 or so clones, about 92% of them appearing once. Sequencing used unstimulated CD4+ T cells sorted from spleen or lymph node cells, obtained before intestinal transplant. The clonotype originates from a human donor who received an intestinal transplant. This rearrangement joins TRBV7-8 to TRBJ2-2, with 9 bases fitting TRBD2. The CDR3, as DNA: TGTGCCAGCAGCTTAGCTGCGGGGGGGTTCCCCGCGAACACCGGGGAGCTGTTTTTT. It yields the protein CASSLAAGGFPANTGELFF.